There are many counts of the clone carrying this T cell receptor beta chain. Antigen specificity is unknown. This specimen comes from a study of identical twins. Study outcomes and limitations: Donors were not followed over many years; analysis was cross-sectional. Researchers reported excess low generation probability among twin-shared out-of-frame alpha sequences.

Using its own MiXCR run on the 5' RACE reads, TCRdb lists one record per CDR3 protein. The table lists around 490,000 distinct CDR3 sequences, 13% to 15% of them singletons, with roughly 0.4% in the top ten. This CDR3 region has 15 residues. The germline gives CDR1 SGHRS, CDR2 YFSETQ. With V trimmed by 4 bases and J by 5 bases, 11 bases remained unmatched. These data were also filed under a second study, of yellow fever vaccine responses in identical twins.

Sequencing input: CD4+ T cells sorted from blood. This receptor was obtained from a woman aged 18-35 years in good health. This sequence joins TRBV5-1 and TRBJ1-1, with 7 bases lining up with TRBD1. CDR3 bases: TGCGCCAGCAGCCTCGACGACAGGGTGGGGACTGAAGCTTTCTTT. Encoded protein: CASSLDDRVGTEAFF.